These T cell receptor beta chains were read from a single sample in a study of OX40 agonist ivuxolimab in advanced cancers. Some clones are missing from TCRdb's copy, which holds only in-frame ones; the method was immunoSEQ multiplex PCR. The sample gives around 80,000 clones, around 86% of which show up once; roughly 3% is in the top ten. The sequences come from CD4+ or CD8+ T cells sorted from blood, collected in a trial of the OX40 agonist ivuxolimab. These receptors all come from an adult with an advanced solid tumor such as melanoma, head and neck, liver or kidney cancer. Both conserved end residues are part of each CDR3. The D gene is left open where the match is weak. Clone size is stated in some rows and not others, as once, few, many or a class when expanded.

CDR3aa	CDR3nt	j_gene	d_gene	v_gene	abundance
CASSMDRAHVPQHF	TGTGCCAGTAGTATGGACAGGGCTCATGTCCCCCAGCATTTT	TRBJ1-5	TRBD1	TRBV19	.
CASSSTGTGKQYF	TGTGCCAGCAGCTCTACCGGGACAGGGAAGCAGTACTTC	TRBJ2-7	TRBD1	TRBV7-3	.
CASSLAGTSGSFVEQYF	TGTGCCAGCAGCTTAGCCGGGACTAGCGGGAGCTTTGTCGAGCAGTACTTC	TRBJ2-7	TRBD2	TRBV13	.
CASSSIGGNTIYF	TGCGCCAGCAGCTCTATAGGCGGAAACACCATATATTTT	TRBJ1-3	.	TRBV5-1	.
CASSTGGEKLFF	TGTGCCAGTAGTACAGGGGGTGAAAAACTGTTTTTT	TRBJ1-4	TRBD1	TRBV19	.
CASSLAGVVETQYF	TGTGCCAGCAGCCTTGCCGGGGTAGTGGAGACCCAGTACTTC	TRBJ2-5	.	TRBV11-3	.
CASSYNRDRTSPLHF	TGTGCCAGCAGTTACAACAGGGACCGCACGTCACCCCTCCACTTT	TRBJ1-6	.	TRBV6-5	.
CASSLVYRNNEQFF	TGTGCCAGCAGCTTAGTTTACAGAAACAATGAGCAGTTCTTC	TRBJ2-1	.	TRBV7-2	.
CASRGDSSSGNTIYF	TGCGCCAGCAGGGGCGACAGCTCCTCTGGAAACACCATATATTTT	TRBJ1-3	.	TRBV5-1	.
CASSLIGGMTIGYTF	TGTGCCAGCAGCTTAATCGGGGGGATGACTATAGGCTACACCTTC	TRBJ1-2	.	TRBV7-3	.
CASSPGGQRETQYF	TGTGCCAGCAGCCCGGGAGGACAGAGGGAGACCCAGTACTTC	TRBJ2-5	.	TRBV7-2	.
CASSLRHPNTEAFF	TGTGCCAGCAGCCTACGACACCCTAACACTGAAGCTTTCTTT	TRBJ1-1	.	TRBV7-3	once
CASSPTGSNYGYTF	TGTGCCAGCAGCCCGACAGGGTCTAACTATGGCTACACCTTC	TRBJ1-2	TRBD1	TRBV5-5	.
CASSSRTSGGALNEQFF	TGTGCCAGCAGCTCCAGGACTAGCGGGGGGGCTTTAAATGAGCAGTTCTTC	TRBJ2-1	TRBD2	TRBV7-2	.
CAWRAGRGQEKLFF	TGTGCCTGGAGGGCGGGCAGGGGGCAGGAAAAACTGTTTTTT	TRBJ1-4	TRBD1	TRBV30	.
CASSLRGSAGRASNQPQHF	TGTGCCAGCAGTTTACGGGGGTCAGCCGGTAGGGCTAGCAATCAGCCCCAGCATTTT	TRBJ1-5	.	TRBV27	few
CASSLPQGLNSPLHF	TGTGCCAGCAGCTTGCCGCAGGGCTTGAATTCACCCCTCCACTTT	TRBJ1-6	.	TRBV7-2	few
CASNYHGTAYGYTF	TGTGCCAGTAACTATCACGGGACAGCTTATGGCTACACCTTC	TRBJ1-2	TRBD1	TRBV5-8	.
CASSRGANTYNEQFF	TGTGCCAGCAGCCGCGGGGCAAATACCTACAATGAGCAGTTCTTC	TRBJ2-1	.	TRBV11-2	.
CASSLGQGPNEQFF	TGCGCCAGCAGCTTGGGGCAGGGGCCCAATGAGCAGTTCTTC	TRBJ2-1	.	TRBV5-1	.
CASSTGFSGNTIYF	TGTGCCAGCAGCACAGGGTTTTCTGGAAACACCATATATTTT	TRBJ1-3	.	TRBV7-2	.
CASSPLRGDGTEAFF	TGTGCCAGCTCACCCCTAAGGGGGGACGGAACTGAAGCTTTCTTT	TRBJ1-1	.	TRBV18	few
CASSLGSDYYGYTF	TGTGCCAGCAGCTTAGGTTCCGATTACTATGGCTACACCTTC	TRBJ1-2	.	TRBV7-9	.
CASSPGTQGGGSNEQFF	TGTGCCAGCTCACCAGGAACTCAGGGAGGAGGAAGCAATGAGCAGTTCTTC	TRBJ2-1	.	TRBV18	once
CASSLAGATSRNTIYF	TGTGCCAGCAGCCTGGCGGGGGCGACTAGTAGAAACACCATATATTTT	TRBJ1-3	.	TRBV5-4	.
CASSSSGWETQYF	TGTGCCAGCAGCTCGTCGGGGTGGGAGACCCAGTACTTC	TRBJ2-5	.	TRBV7-6	.
CASSQEQGYEQYF	TGTGCCAGCAGCCAAGAACAGGGCTACGAGCAGTACTTC	TRBJ2-7	.	TRBV4-2	.
CASSRPSIDTQYF	TGTGCCAGCAGCCGTCCCTCGATTGATACGCAGTATTTT	TRBJ2-3	.	TRBV11-3	.
CASSDRGSEAFF	TGTGCCAGCAGCGACAGGGGGTCTGAAGCTTTCTTT	TRBJ1-1	TRBD1	TRBV7-2	.
CASGLVLDRRSPEAFF	TGTGCTAGTGGTTTGGTACTGGACAGACGGTCCCCTGAAGCTTTCTTT	TRBJ1-1	.	TRBV12-5	.
CDKAILGHEAFF	TGTGATAAAGCAATCTTAGGTCATGAAGCTTTCTTT	TRBJ1-1	.	TRBV25-1	.
CASSQLTGLPLEQYF	TGCGCCAGCAGTCAGCTGACAGGTCTTCCTCTCGAGCAGTACTTC	TRBJ2-7	.	TRBV23-1	.
CAWSKSEVLDNEQFF	TGTGCCTGGAGTAAAAGCGAGGTCCTTGACAATGAGCAGTTCTTC	TRBJ2-1	.	TRBV30	.
CASSLPRGQGAYGYTF	TGTGCCAGCAGCTTGCCCCGAGGACAGGGGGCCTATGGCTACACCTTC	TRBJ1-2	TRBD1	TRBV5-4	.